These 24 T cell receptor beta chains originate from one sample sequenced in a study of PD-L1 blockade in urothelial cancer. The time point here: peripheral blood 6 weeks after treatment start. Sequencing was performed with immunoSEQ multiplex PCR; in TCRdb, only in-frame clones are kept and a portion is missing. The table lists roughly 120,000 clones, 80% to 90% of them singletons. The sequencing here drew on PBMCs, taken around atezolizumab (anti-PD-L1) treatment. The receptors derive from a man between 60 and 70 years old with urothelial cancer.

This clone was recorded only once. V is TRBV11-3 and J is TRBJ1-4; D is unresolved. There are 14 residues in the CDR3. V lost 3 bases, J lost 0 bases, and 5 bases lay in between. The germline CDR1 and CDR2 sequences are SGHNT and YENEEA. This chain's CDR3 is CASSLRSTNEKLFF. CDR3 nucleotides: TGTGCCAGCAGCTTGAGATCAACTAATGAAAAACTGTTTTTT.

The CDR3 here is CASSLGRDEKLFF. The CDR3 DNA reads TGTGCCAGCAGCCTGGGTCGGGATGAAAAACTGTTTTTT. The chain carries TRBV7-9 and TRBJ1-4; D not resolved. The CDR3 runs 13 residues. CDR1 is SEHNR, CDR2 FQNEAQ, per germline (reference sequence). V was pared by 5 bases and J by 6 bases, with 10 bases between.

The CDR3: CASSPPRGRTDTQYF. In DNA, the CDR3 is TGTGCCAGCTCACCCCCCAGGGGACGCACAGATACGCAGTATTTT. The V gene is TRBV18, the J gene TRBJ2-3, with a weak D call TRBD1 (6 bases). V was shortened by 3 bases and J by 1 base, with 11 bases between the two germline ends. CDR3 size: 15 residues. Germline V gene data show CDR1 as KGHSH and CDR2 as LQKENI.

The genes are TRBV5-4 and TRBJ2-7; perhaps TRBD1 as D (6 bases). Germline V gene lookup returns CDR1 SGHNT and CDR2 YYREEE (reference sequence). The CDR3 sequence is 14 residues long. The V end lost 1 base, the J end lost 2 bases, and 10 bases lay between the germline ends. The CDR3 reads CASSLRDKTYEQYF. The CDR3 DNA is TGTGCCAGCAGCTTGAGGGACAAAACCTACGAGCAGTACTTC.

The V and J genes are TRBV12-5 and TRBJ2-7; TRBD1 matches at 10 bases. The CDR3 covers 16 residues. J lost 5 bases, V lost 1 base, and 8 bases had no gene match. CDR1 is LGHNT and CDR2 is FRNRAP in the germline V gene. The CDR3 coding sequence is TGTGCTAGTGGTTTGGCCTCCGGGACAGGGGCCCACGAGCAGTACTTC. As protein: CASGLASGTGAHEQYF.

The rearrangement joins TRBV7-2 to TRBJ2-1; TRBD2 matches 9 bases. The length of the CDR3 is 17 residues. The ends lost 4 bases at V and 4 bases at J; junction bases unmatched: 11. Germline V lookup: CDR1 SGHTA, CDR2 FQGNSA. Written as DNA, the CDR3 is TGTGCCAGCAGCTCAGGGGGTAGCGGGGGTATTTACAATGAGCAGTTCTTC. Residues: CASSSGGSGGIYNEQFF. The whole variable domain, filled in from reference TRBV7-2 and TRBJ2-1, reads GAGVSQSPSNKVTEKGKDVELRCDPISGHTALYWYRQSLGQGLEFLIYFQGNSAPDKSGLPSDRFSAERTGGSVSTLTIQRTQQEDSAVYLCASSSGGSGGIYNEQFFGPGTRLTVL.

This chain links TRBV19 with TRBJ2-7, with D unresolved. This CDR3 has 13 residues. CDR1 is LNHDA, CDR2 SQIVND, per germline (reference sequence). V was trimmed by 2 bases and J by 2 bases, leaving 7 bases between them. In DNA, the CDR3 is TGTGCCAGTAGTATAAGTCACACCTACGAGCAGTACTTC. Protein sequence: CASSISHTYEQYF.

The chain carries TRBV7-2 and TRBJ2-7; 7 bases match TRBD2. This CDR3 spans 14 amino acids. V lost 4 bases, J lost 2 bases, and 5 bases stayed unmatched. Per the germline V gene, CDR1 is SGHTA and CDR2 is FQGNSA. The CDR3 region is CASSSSGLPYEQYF. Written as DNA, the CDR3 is TGTGCCAGCAGCTCTAGCGGCCTACCCTACGAGCAGTACTTC.

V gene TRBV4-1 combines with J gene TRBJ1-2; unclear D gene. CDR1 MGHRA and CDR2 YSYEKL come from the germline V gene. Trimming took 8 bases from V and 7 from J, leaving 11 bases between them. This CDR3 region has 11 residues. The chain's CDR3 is CASLGGSGYTF. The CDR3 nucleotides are TGCGCCAGCCTGGGCGGGTCTGGCTACACCTTC.

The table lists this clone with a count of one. CDR3 protein: CASRTTGGPDTQYF. Written as DNA, the CDR3 is TGTGCCAGCAGAACCACGGGGGGGCCAGATACGCAGTATTTT. The chain carries TRBV6-5 and TRBJ2-3; 8 positions match TRBD2. Per the germline V gene, CDR1 is MNHEY and CDR2 is SVGAGI. This CDR3 contains 14 residues. After removal of 6 bases from V and 4 bases from J, the junction contained 6 bases not matched to a gene.

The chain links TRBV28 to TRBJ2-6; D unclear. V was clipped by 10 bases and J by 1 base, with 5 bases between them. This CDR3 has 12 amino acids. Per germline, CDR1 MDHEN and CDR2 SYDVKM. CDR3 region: CATQSGANVLTF. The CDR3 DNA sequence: TGTGCCACACAATCTGGGGCCAACGTCCTGACTTTC.

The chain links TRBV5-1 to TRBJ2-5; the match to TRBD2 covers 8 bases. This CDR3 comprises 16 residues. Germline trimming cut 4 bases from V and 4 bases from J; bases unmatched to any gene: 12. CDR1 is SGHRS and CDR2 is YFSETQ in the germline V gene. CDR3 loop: CASSPGTSTDGETQYF. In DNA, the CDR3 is TGCGCCAGCAGCCCCGGGACTAGTACCGATGGAGAGACCCAGTACTTC.

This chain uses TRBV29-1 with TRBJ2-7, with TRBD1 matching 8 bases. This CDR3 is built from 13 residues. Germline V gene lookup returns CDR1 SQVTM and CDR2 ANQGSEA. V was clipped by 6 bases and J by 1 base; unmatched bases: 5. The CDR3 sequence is CSVLGQGSYEQYF. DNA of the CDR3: TGCAGCGTACTTGGACAGGGTTCCTACGAGCAGTACTTC.

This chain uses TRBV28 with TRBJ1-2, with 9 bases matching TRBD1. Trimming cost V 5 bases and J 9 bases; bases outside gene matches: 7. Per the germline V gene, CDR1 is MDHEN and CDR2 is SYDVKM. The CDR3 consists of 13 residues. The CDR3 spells CASSPGGQGSYTF. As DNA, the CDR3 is TGTGCCAGCAGTCCAGGGGGACAGGGTAGCTACACCTTC.

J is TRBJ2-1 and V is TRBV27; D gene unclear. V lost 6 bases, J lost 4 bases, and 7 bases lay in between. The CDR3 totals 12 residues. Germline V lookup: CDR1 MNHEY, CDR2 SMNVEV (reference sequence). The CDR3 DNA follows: TGTGCCAGCAGGGCGGCGTACAATGAGCAGTTCTTC. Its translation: CASRAAYNEQFF.

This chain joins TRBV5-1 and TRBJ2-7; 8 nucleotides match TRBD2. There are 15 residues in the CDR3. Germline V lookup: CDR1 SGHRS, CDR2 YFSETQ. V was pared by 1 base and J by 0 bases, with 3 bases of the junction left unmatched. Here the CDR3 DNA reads TGCGCCAGCAGCTTGACTAGCGGTAGCTCCTACGAGCAGTACTTC. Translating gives CASSLTSGSSYEQYF.

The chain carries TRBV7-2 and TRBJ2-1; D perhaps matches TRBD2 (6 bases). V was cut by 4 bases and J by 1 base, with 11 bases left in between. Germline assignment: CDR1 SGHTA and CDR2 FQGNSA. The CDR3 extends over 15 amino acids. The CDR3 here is CASSSVRGSYNEQFF. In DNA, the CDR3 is TGTGCCAGCAGCTCCGTGCGGGGATCCTACAATGAGCAGTTCTTC.

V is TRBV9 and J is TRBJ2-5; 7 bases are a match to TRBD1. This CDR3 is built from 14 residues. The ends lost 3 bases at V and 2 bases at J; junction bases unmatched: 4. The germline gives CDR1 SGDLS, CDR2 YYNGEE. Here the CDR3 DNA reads TGTGCCAGCAGCGAGGGGGCTTTTCAAGAGACCCAGTACTTC. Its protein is CASSEGAFQETQYF.

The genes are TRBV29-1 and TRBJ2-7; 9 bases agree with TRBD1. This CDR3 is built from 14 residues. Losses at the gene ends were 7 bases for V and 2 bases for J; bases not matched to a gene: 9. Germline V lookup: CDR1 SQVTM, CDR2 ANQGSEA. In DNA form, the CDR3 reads TGCAGCGCCTCCGCGACAGGGGGTACCTACGAGCAGTACTTC. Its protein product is CSASATGGTYEQYF.

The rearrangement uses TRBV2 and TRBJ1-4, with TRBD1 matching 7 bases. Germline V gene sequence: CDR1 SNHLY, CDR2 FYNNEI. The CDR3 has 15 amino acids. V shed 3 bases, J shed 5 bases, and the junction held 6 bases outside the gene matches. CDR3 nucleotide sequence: TGTGCCAGCAGTGACCGGACAGGTACCAATGAAAAACTGTTTTTT. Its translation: CASSDRTGTNEKLFF.

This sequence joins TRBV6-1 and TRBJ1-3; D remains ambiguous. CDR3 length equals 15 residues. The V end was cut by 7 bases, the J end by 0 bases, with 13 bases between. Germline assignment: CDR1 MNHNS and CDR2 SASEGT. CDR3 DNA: TGTGCCAGCACCGAAGAGGGTTCCTCTGGAAACACCATATATTTT. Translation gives CASTEEGSSGNTIYF.

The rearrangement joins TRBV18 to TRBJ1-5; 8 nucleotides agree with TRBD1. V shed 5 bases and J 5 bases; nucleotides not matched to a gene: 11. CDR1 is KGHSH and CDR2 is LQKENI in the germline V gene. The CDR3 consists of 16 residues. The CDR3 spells CASSDGGTGDHQPQHF. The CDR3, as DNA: TGTGCCAGCTCAGACGGCGGGACAGGAGATCATCAGCCCCAGCATTTT.

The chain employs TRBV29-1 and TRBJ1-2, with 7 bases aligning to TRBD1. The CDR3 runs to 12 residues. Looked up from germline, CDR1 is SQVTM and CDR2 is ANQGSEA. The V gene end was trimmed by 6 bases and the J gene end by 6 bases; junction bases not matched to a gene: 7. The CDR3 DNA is TGCAGCGTGGAGACAGGGACGGATGGCTACACCTTC. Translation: CSVETGTDGYTF.

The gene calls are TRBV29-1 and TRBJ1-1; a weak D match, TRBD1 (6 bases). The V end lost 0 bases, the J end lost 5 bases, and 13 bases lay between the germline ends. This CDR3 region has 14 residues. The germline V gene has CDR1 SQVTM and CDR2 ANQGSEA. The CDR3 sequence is CSVEDLQGWTEAFF. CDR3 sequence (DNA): TGCAGCGTTGAAGATCTGCAGGGGTGGACTGAAGCTTTCTTT. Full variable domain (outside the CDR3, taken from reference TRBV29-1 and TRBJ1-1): SAVISQKPSRDICQRGTSLTIQCQVDSQVTMMFWYRQQPGQSLTLIATANQGSEATYESGFVIDKFPISRPNLTFSTLTVSNMSPEDSSIYLCSVEDLQGWTEAFFGQGTRLTVV.